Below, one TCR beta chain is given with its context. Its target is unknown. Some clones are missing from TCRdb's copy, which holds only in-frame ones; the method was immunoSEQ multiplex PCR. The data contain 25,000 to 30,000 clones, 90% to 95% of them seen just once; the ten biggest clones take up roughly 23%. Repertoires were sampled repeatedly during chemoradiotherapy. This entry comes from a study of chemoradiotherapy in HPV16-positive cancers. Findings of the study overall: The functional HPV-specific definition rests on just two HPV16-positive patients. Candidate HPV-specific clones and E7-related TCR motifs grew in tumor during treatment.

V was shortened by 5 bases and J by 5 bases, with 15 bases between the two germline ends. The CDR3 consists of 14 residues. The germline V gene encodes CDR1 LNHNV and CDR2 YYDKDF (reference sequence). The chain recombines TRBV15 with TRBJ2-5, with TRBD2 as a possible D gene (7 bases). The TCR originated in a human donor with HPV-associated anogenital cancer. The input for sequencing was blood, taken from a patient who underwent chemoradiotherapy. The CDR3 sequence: CATSSGGFVETQYF. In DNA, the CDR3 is TGTGCCACCAGCTCGGGGGGCTTCGTGGAGACCCAGTACTTC.